These T cell receptor beta chains were read from a single sample in a study of beta chain features in type 1 diabetes. Assay used: immunoSEQ multiplex PCR; TCRdb lists only in-frame clones, some missing. The sample holds approximately 58,000 clones; about 60% are singletons and the top ten take under 0.35%. The sample taken for sequencing was stem cell memory CD4+ T cells from blood. Receptors were obtained from a woman in her thirties with type 1 diabetes. Each CDR3 is given with its conserved first and last residue. D genes are given only for firm matches. The size entry is marked missing in some rows and otherwise reads once, few, many or a size class.

V	D	J	size	CDR3	DNA
TRBV30	-	TRBJ1-2	-	CAWTPRGRSPYGYTF	TGTGCCTGGACCCCCAGGGGCAGGAGCCCTTATGGCTACACCTTC
TRBV13	TRBD2	TRBJ2-7	-	CASSRPLIAGPYEQYF	TGTGCCAGCAGCCGCCCTTTGATAGCGGGTCCCTACGAGCAGTACTTC
TRBV5-5	-	TRBJ2-5	-	CASSRDLETQYF	TGTGCCAGCAGCCGGGACTTGGAGACCCAGTACTTC
TRBV19	TRBD1	TRBJ2-2	-	CASSIRTGNTGELFF	TGTGCCAGTAGTATACGGACAGGGAACACCGGGGAGCTGTTTTTT
TRBV7-9	-	TRBJ1-2	-	CASSPTDGYTF	TGTGCCAGCAGTCCGACAGATGGCTACACCTTC
TRBV6-1	TRBD1	TRBJ2-7	-	CASSEGQGVAYEQYF	TGTGCCAGCAGTGAAGGACAGGGTGTTGCCTACGAGCAGTACTTC
TRBV11-2	-	TRBJ2-2	-	CASARSSTGELFF	TGTGCCAGCGCCCGGTCGAGCACCGGGGAGCTGTTTTTT
TRBV9	-	TRBJ2-5	few	CASSAYSFQETQYF	TGTGCCAGCAGCGCCTACAGCTTCCAAGAGACCCAGTACTTC
TRBV30	TRBD1	TRBJ2-7	-	CAWIRQGSSYEQYF	TGTGCCTGGATCAGACAGGGGAGCTCCTACGAGCAGTACTTC
TRBV6-5	-	TRBJ1-2	-	CASSYVRGNYGYTF	TGTGCCAGCAGTTACGTCCGGGGGAACTATGGCTACACCTTC
TRBV10-3	-	TRBJ1-4	-	CAISERGTNEKLFF	TGTGCCATCAGTGAGAGGGGAACTAATGAAAAACTGTTTTTT
TRBV10-3	TRBD1	TRBJ1-1	-	CAIKVGGQAYEAFF	TGTGCCATCAAGGTCGGGGGACAGGCCTATGAAGCTTTCTTT
TRBV30	-	TRBJ2-2	-	CAWRITGPNTGELFF	TGTGCCTGGAGAATCACAGGTCCTAACACCGGGGAGCTGTTTTTT
TRBV4-1	-	TRBJ1-2	-	CASSQADRTRTDGYTF	TGCGCCAGCAGCCAAGCCGACAGGACGAGAACTGATGGCTACACCTTC
TRBV19	TRBD1	TRBJ1-5	-	CATRDRGYQPQHF	TGTGCCACCCGGGACAGGGGGTATCAGCCCCAGCATTTT
TRBV19	TRBD2	TRBJ2-2	-	CASSRDYATPGELFF	TGTGCCAGTAGTCGGGACTATGCTACCCCCGGGGAGCTGTTTTTT
TRBV30	-	TRBJ1-6	once	CAWSEVGDSPLHF	TGTGCCTGGAGCGAAGTAGGGGATTCACCCCTCCACTTT
TRBV30	TRBD1	TRBJ2-3	-	CAWIPDRVFPDTQYF	TGTGCCTGGATCCCGGACAGGGTCTTCCCAGATACGCAGTATTTT
TRBV29-1	-	TRBJ2-1	-	CSVEDQSVSQQFF	TGCAGCGTTGAAGATCAAAGCGTCAGTCAGCAGTTCTTC
TRBV6-6	TRBD1	TRBJ1-5	-	CASSDTGGGQPQHF	TGTGCCAGCAGTGACACAGGGGGAGGTCAGCCCCAGCATTTT
TRBV29-1	-	TRBJ2-3	-	CSVSMLGTQYF	TGCAGCGTCTCTATGCTCGGTACGCAGTATTTT
TRBV11-2	-	TRBJ2-1	-	CASSLGNYNEQFF	TGTGCCAGCAGCTTGGGCAACTACAATGAGCAGTTCTTC
TRBV27	-	TRBJ1-1	-	CASSPGIYTEAFF	TGTGCCAGCAGTCCAGGAATCTACACTGAAGCTTTCTTT
TRBV5-1	TRBD2	TRBJ2-1	-	CASSYSGIIPYNEQFF	TGCGCCAGCAGCTATAGCGGGATTATACCCTACAATGAGCAGTTCTTC
TRBV7-7	TRBD2	TRBJ2-1	-	CASSFGGDNEQFF	TGTGCTAGCAGCTTTGGGGGGGACAATGAGCAGTTCTTC
TRBV29-1	TRBD1	TRBJ2-7	few	CSVSGQDYEQYF	TGCAGCGTCTCGGGACAGGACTACGAGCAGTACTTC
TRBV4-1	-	TRBJ1-5	few	CASSHGRGVLNQPQHF	TGCGCCAGCAGCCATGGGCGGGGGGTGCTCAATCAGCCCCAGCATTTT
TRBV6-5	-	TRBJ1-2	few	CASSYFSFPNYGYTF	TGTGCCAGCAGTTACTTCTCCTTTCCTAACTATGGCTACACCTTC
TRBV27	-	TRBJ1-2	-	CASSSNYYGYTF	TGTGCCAGCAGTTCCAATTACTATGGCTACACCTTC
TRBV27	-	TRBJ1-5	once	CASSQGVGGNQPQHF	TGTGCCAGCAGTCAGGGTGTAGGAGGCAATCAGCCCCAGCATTTT
TRBV7-2	TRBD1	TRBJ1-2	-	CASSPFTGGDYGYTF	TGTGCCAGCAGCCCATTCACAGGGGGGGACTATGGCTACACCTTC
TRBV7-2	TRBD1	TRBJ1-5	few	CASRTGVQPQHF	TGTGCCAGCAGGACAGGGGTTCAGCCCCAGCATTTT
TRBV5-4	-	TRBJ2-5	-	CASSLDLFLETQYF	TGTGCCAGCAGCTTGGACTTGTTCTTGGAGACCCAGTACTTC
TRBV2	TRBD2	TRBJ2-5	-	CASSEAGGPETQYF	TGTGCCAGCAGTGAAGCGGGAGGGCCTGAGACCCAGTACTTC
TRBV6-5	TRBD2	TRBJ2-7	once	CASTVAGGSYEQYF	TGTGCCAGCACTGTAGCGGGAGGTTCCTACGAGCAGTACTTC
TRBV5-6	TRBD2	TRBJ2-3	-	CASSLSTGGPTDTQYF	TGTGCCAGCAGCTTGTCTACGGGAGGGCCAACAGATACGCAGTATTTT
TRBV30	-	TRBJ1-1	-	CAWSVLGGTEAFF	TGTGCCTGGAGTGTTCTGGGGGGCACTGAAGCTTTCTTT
TRBV10-3	-	TRBJ2-1	once	CAISEDAGEQFF	TGTGCCATCAGTGAGGATGCGGGCGAGCAGTTCTTC
TRBV9	-	TRBJ1-2	-	CASSPPGGGGGYTF	TGTGCCAGCAGCCCTCCGGGGGGTGGCGGTGGCTACACCTTC
TRBV19	TRBD2	TRBJ2-5	-	CASSESTSRTQYF	TGTGCCAGTAGTGAATCGACTAGCCGGACCCAGTACTTC
TRBV7-9	TRBD2	TRBJ2-3	-	CASGETSGSEADTQYF	TGTGCCAGCGGAGAAACTAGCGGGAGTGAGGCAGATACGCAGTATTTT
TRBV4-2	TRBD2	TRBJ2-1	-	CASSEGGSPYNEQFF	TGTGCCAGCAGCGAGGGCGGGAGTCCCTACAATGAGCAGTTCTTC
TRBV7-8	-	TRBJ1-5	few	CASSSIQSNQPQHF	TGTGCCAGCAGCTCTATACAGAGCAATCAGCCCCAGCATTTT
TRBV30	TRBD1	TRBJ2-5	once	CAWSARFGTVDQETQYF	TGTGCCTGGAGTGCACGATTTGGGACAGTCGACCAAGAGACCCAGTACTTC
TRBV4-1	TRBD2	TRBJ2-1	-	CASSLTRAGAAYNEQFF	TGCGCCAGCAGCCTCACACGAGCGGGAGCGGCCTACAATGAGCAGTTCTTC
TRBV29-1	-	TRBJ2-2	-	CSVEDIQLTGELFF	TGCAGCGTTGAAGACATACAGCTCACCGGGGAGCTGTTTTTT
TRBV7-2	-	TRBJ2-7	-	CASSLGQWALGQYF	TGTGCCAGCAGCTTAGGCCAGTGGGCCCTGGGGCAGTACTTC
TRBV28	-	TRBJ1-1	once	CASPAVGGRIEAFF	TGTGCCAGCCCCGCGGTGGGGGGGCGTATTGAAGCTTTCTTT
TRBV2	-	TRBJ2-7	-	CASRAGAVNEQYF	TGTGCCAGCCGCGCAGGGGCAGTTAACGAGCAGTACTTC
TRBV30	TRBD1	TRBJ2-7	-	CAWSAYREQGDEQYF	TGTGCCTGGAGTGCCTACCGGGAACAGGGGGACGAGCAGTACTTC
TRBV7-9	-	TRBJ2-1	-	CASSLGAGWNEQFF	TGTGCCAGCAGCTTAGGAGCAGGTTGGAATGAGCAGTTCTTC
TRBV25-1	-	TRBJ1-2	-	CASSEYRSSGYTF	TGTGCCAGCAGTGAATATCGGAGTTCTGGCTACACCTTC
TRBV11-1	-	TRBJ1-1	-	CASSLGRQAENTEAFF	TGTGCCAGCAGCTTGGGAAGACAGGCCGAGAACACTGAAGCTTTCTTT
TRBV7-9	-	TRBJ2-5	few	CASSPVPLGETQYF	TGTGCCAGCAGCCCAGTCCCACTAGGGGAGACCCAGTACTTC